This is a list of T cell receptor beta chains from one sample in a study of cytomegalovirus exposure and HLA in healthy donors. Profiled with immunoSEQ multiplex PCR; TCRdb holds only in-frame clones, not every one. The sample includes about 79,000 clones, 93% seen only once; the top ten take around 3.3%. The sequenced material came from PBMCs. These receptors all stem from a woman in her 30s in good health and CMV-seronegative. Each CDR3 is given with its conserved first and last residue. The D gene is left open where the match is weak. Part of the rows lack a size; the others show once, few, many or a class for expanded clones.

v_call: TRBV4-3
cdr3_length: 15
d_call: TRBD1
j_call: TRBJ1-2
clone_size: .
cdr3_aa: CASSQDSGGLDGYTF
cdr3_nt: TGCGCCAGCAGCCAAGACTCAGGGGGTCTCGATGGCTACACCTTC

v_call: TRBV29-1
cdr3_length: 11
d_call: .
j_call: TRBJ1-1
clone_size: .
cdr3_aa: CSVEGSGYAFF
cdr3_nt: TGCAGCGTTGAGGGGTCGGGGTACGCTTTCTTT

v_call: TRBV29-1
cdr3_length: 13
d_call: .
j_call: TRBJ2-6
clone_size: .
cdr3_aa: CSVGGFGANVLTF
cdr3_nt: TGCAGCGTTGGAGGGTTTGGGGCCAACGTCCTGACTTTC

v_call: TRBV5-4
cdr3_length: 15
d_call: TRBD2
j_call: TRBJ2-5
clone_size: .
cdr3_aa: CASSFSSGGASNQYF
cdr3_nt: TGTGCCAGCAGCTTCAGTAGCGGGGGGGCCTCGAACCAGTACTTC

v_call: TRBV4-1
cdr3_length: 18
d_call: TRBD1
j_call: TRBJ1-5
clone_size: .
cdr3_aa: CASSQGTDRGYGNQPQHF
cdr3_nt: TGCGCCAGCAGCCAAGGTACCGACAGGGGATATGGCAATCAGCCCCAGCATTTT

v_call: TRBV6-1
cdr3_length: 15
d_call: TRBD2
j_call: TRBJ2-7
clone_size: .
cdr3_aa: CASSEMVAGSYEQYF
cdr3_nt: TGTGCCAGCAGTGAAATGGTAGCGGGATCCTACGAGCAGTACTTC

v_call: TRBV11-2
cdr3_length: 14
d_call: TRBD1
j_call: TRBJ2-5
clone_size: .
cdr3_aa: CASSSADRRETQYF
cdr3_nt: TGTGCCAGCAGCTCAGCGGACAGGCGAGAGACCCAGTACTTC

v_call: TRBV29-1
cdr3_length: 15
d_call: .
j_call: TRBJ2-2
clone_size: .
cdr3_aa: CSVEETGPNTGELFF
cdr3_nt: TGCAGCGTTGAAGAAACAGGACCTAACACCGGGGAGCTGTTTTTT

v_call: TRBV5-1
cdr3_length: 16
d_call: .
j_call: TRBJ2-3
clone_size: .
cdr3_aa: CASSSGVSLSTDTQYF
cdr3_nt: TGCGCCAGCAGCTCTGGAGTGAGCCTGAGCACAGATACGCAGTATTTT

v_call: TRBV5-6
cdr3_length: 14
d_call: .
j_call: TRBJ2-7
clone_size: .
cdr3_aa: CASWAAGGSYEQYF
cdr3_nt: TGTGCCAGCTGGGCAGCGGGCGGCTCCTACGAGCAGTACTTC

v_call: TRBV28
cdr3_length: 12
d_call: .
j_call: TRBJ2-5
clone_size: .
cdr3_aa: CASSEQAETQYF
cdr3_nt: TGTGCCAGCAGTGAGCAGGCGGAGACCCAGTACTTC

v_call: TRBV7-9
cdr3_length: 18
d_call: TRBD1
j_call: TRBJ1-1
clone_size: .
cdr3_aa: CASSLLNLRDRVGTEAFF
cdr3_nt: TGTGCCAGCAGCCTATTAAATCTCCGGGACAGGGTAGGCACTGAAGCTTTCTTT

v_call: TRBV19
cdr3_length: 15
d_call: TRBD1
j_call: TRBJ1-2
clone_size: once
cdr3_aa: CASSQDRRVENGYTF
cdr3_nt: TGTGCCAGTAGTCAGGACAGGCGAGTAGAGAATGGCTACACCTTC

v_call: TRBV5-4
cdr3_length: 13
d_call: TRBD1
j_call: TRBJ1-1
clone_size: .
cdr3_aa: CASLRQGGTEAFF
cdr3_nt: TGTGCCAGCCTCCGACAGGGTGGCACTGAAGCTTTCTTT

v_call: TRBV27
cdr3_length: 15
d_call: .
j_call: TRBJ2-2
clone_size: .
cdr3_aa: CASRYGTLGTGELFF
cdr3_nt: TGTGCCAGCAGATACGGGACATTGGGCACCGGGGAGCTGTTTTTT

v_call: TRBV19
cdr3_length: 15
d_call: .
j_call: TRBJ1-5
clone_size: once
cdr3_aa: CASSIRGNGNQPQHF
cdr3_nt: TGTGCCAGTAGTATAAGGGGGAACGGCAATCAGCCCCAGCATTTT

v_call: TRBV7-2
cdr3_length: 15
d_call: TRBD1
j_call: TRBJ1-2
clone_size: few
cdr3_aa: CASSPGQGANYGYTF
cdr3_nt: TGTGCCAGCAGCCCAGGACAGGGAGCTAACTATGGCTACACCTTC

v_call: TRBV28
cdr3_length: 16
d_call: .
j_call: TRBJ1-6
clone_size: once
cdr3_aa: CASREGGGGLDSPLHF
cdr3_nt: TGTGCCAGCAGGGAGGGTGGGGGGGGGCTGGATTCACCCCTCCACTTT

v_call: TRBV5-1
cdr3_length: 16
d_call: TRBD2
j_call: TRBJ2-3
clone_size: .
cdr3_aa: CASSLDEAGYTDTQYF
cdr3_nt: TGCGCCAGCAGCTTAGATGAAGCGGGGTACACAGATACGCAGTATTTT

v_call: TRBV7-9
cdr3_length: 13
d_call: .
j_call: TRBJ1-4
clone_size: .
cdr3_aa: CAASDSPNEKLFF
cdr3_nt: TGTGCCGCCTCGGACAGCCCTAATGAAAAACTGTTTTTT

v_call: TRBV6-4
cdr3_length: 15
d_call: .
j_call: TRBJ1-6
clone_size: .
cdr3_aa: CASRAGPTRDSPLHF
cdr3_nt: TGTGCCAGCAGGGCTGGACCAACCAGGGATTCACCCCTCCACTTT

v_call: TRBV7-9
cdr3_length: 16
d_call: .
j_call: TRBJ2-1
clone_size: .
cdr3_aa: CASSLGAASGYNEQFF
cdr3_nt: TGTGCCAGCAGCTTAGGGGCGGCATCAGGGTACAATGAGCAGTTCTTC

v_call: TRBV19
cdr3_length: 16
d_call: TRBD2
j_call: TRBJ2-3
clone_size: .
cdr3_aa: CASSIGSGGLTDTQYF
cdr3_nt: TGTGCCAGTAGTATAGGAAGCGGGGGACTCACAGATACGCAGTATTTT

v_call: TRBV7-3
cdr3_length: 15
d_call: .
j_call: TRBJ2-1
clone_size: once
cdr3_aa: CASSVLSSSYNEQFF
cdr3_nt: TGTGCCAGCAGCGTATTATCGAGCTCCTACAATGAGCAGTTCTTC

v_call: TRBV9
cdr3_length: 15
d_call: .
j_call: TRBJ2-1
clone_size: .
cdr3_aa: CASSVTGVSYNEQFF
cdr3_nt: TGTGCCAGCAGCGTAACGGGGGTCTCCTACAATGAGCAGTTCTTC

v_call: TRBV5-4
cdr3_length: 14
d_call: TRBD2
j_call: TRBJ2-3
clone_size: .
cdr3_aa: CASSLAGDPDTQYF
cdr3_nt: TGTGCCAGCTCGCTAGCGGGGGACCCAGATACGCAGTATTTT

v_call: TRBV11-2
cdr3_length: 14
d_call: .
j_call: TRBJ2-7
clone_size: .
cdr3_aa: CASSLQGLSYEQYF
cdr3_nt: TGTGCCAGCAGCTTACAGGGTCTCTCCTACGAGCAGTACTTC

v_call: TRBV29-1
cdr3_length: 14
d_call: TRBD2
j_call: TRBJ2-1
clone_size: .
cdr3_aa: CSVSGTSGYNEQFF
cdr3_nt: TGCAGCGTTTCCGGGACTAGCGGATACAATGAGCAGTTCTTC

v_call: TRBV2
cdr3_length: 18
d_call: .
j_call: TRBJ2-7
clone_size: .
cdr3_aa: CASSNTAPIQVLSYEQYF
cdr3_nt: TGTGCCAGCAGTAATACCGCCCCGATACAGGTTCTCTCCTACGAGCAGTACTTC